This entry lists 17 T cell receptor beta chains sequenced from one sample in a study of OX40 agonist ivuxolimab in advanced cancers. The assay was immunoSEQ multiplex PCR, and TCRdb's table has in-frame clones only and misses some. The sample records about 45,000 clones, under 95% being singletons. The sample was CD4+ or CD8+ T cells sorted from blood, taken in a trial of the OX40 agonist ivuxolimab. These receptors were collected from an adult with an advanced solid tumor such as melanoma, head and neck, liver or kidney cancer.

This clone came up a few times. At the DNA level, this CDR3 is encoded by other sequences in the same sample as well. The chain carries TRBV27 and TRBJ1-1; 7 nucleotides align to TRBD1. The CDR3 sequence is 15 residues long. The germline CDR1 and CDR2 sequences are MNHEY and SMNVEV (reference sequence). The V segment lost 1 base and the J segment 6 bases; nucleotides outside the gene matches: 8. CDR3 amino acids: CASSLFAGGTSEAFF. The CDR3 nucleotides are TGTGCCAGCAGTTTATTTGCAGGGGGTACATCTGAAGCTTTCTTT.

There are a few counts of this clone. The rearrangement joins TRBV15 to TRBJ1-4; 8 bases align to TRBD1. The CDR3 consists of 16 residues. Germline V gene sequence: CDR1 LNHNV, CDR2 YYDKDF (reference sequence). With 1 base clipped from V and 7 bases from J, the junction kept 8 bases outside the gene matches. CDR3 in amino acids: CATSRVPGTGGEKLFF. The CDR3 region has the DNA TGTGCCACCAGCAGAGTACCCGGGACAGGTGGTGAAAAACTGTTTTTT.

The chain joins TRBV13 to TRBJ2-7; 7 bases are a match to TRBD1. This CDR3 spans 15 amino acids. The germline V gene has CDR1 PRHDT and CDR2 FYEKMQ (reference sequence). The trim removed 6 bases at V and 7 bases at J, leaving 15 bases unmatched. This chain's CDR3 is CASRRAGTVNREQYF. The CDR3 DNA follows: TGTGCCAGCAGACGTGCCGGGACAGTGAACCGGGAGCAGTACTTC.

V is TRBV13 and J is TRBJ2-1; TRBD2 matches at 10 bases. From germline, CDR1 is PRHDT and CDR2 FYEKMQ (reference sequence). With V trimmed by 4 bases and J by 9 bases, 24 bases remained unmatched. This CDR3 is built from 20 residues. The CDR3 sequence is CASSSRLNLAGVGALVEQFF. CDR3 in DNA: TGTGCCAGCAGCTCCAGACTCAACCTAGCGGGAGTGGGGGCCCTTGTTGAGCAGTTCTTC.

The V call is TRBV30, the J call TRBJ2-7; weak D call: TRBD1 (5 bases). Trimming removed 1 base at V and 3 bases at J, with 19 bases between. This CDR3 contains 16 residues. CDR1 is GTSNPN, CDR2 SVGIG, per germline (reference sequence). CDR3 sequence reads: CAWSGAGSTTFYEQYF. The CDR3 nucleotides are TGTGCCTGGAGTGGTGCAGGGTCGACAACATTCTACGAGCAGTACTTC.

This chain joins TRBV6-5 and TRBJ2-3; D is undetermined. Germline CDR1 and CDR2: MNHEY and SVGAGI. The CDR3 has 15 amino acids. The V end lost 0 bases, the J end lost 2 bases, and 9 bases lay between the germline ends. CDR3 DNA: TGTGCCAGCAGTTACTCGGGCTTCATCACAGATACGCAGTATTTT. Translation gives CASSYSGFITDTQYF.

The V and J genes are TRBV5-8 and TRBJ2-5; 12 bases are a match to TRBD1. This CDR3 comprises 15 residues. CDR1 is SGHTS and CDR2 is YDEGEE in the germline V gene. J gave up 5 bases and V 7 bases, and 9 bases lay outside the gene matches. The CDR3 spells CASLIGTGGLETQYF. CDR3 DNA: TGTGCCAGCCTAATCGGGACAGGGGGCTTGGAGACCCAGTACTTC.

This clone has just one count. The rearrangement uses TRBV27 and TRBJ2-3; D perhaps matches TRBD1 (6 bases). Trimming took off 2 bases at V and 4 bases at J, with 13 bases between the two ends. From germline, CDR1 is MNHEY and CDR2 SMNVEV (reference sequence). This CDR3 comprises 15 residues. CDR3 DNA sequence: TGTGCCAGCAGTTTAACAGGGTTGATCGCAGATACGCAGTATTTT. This gives the protein CASSLTGLIADTQYF.

The chain combines TRBV7-9 with TRBJ2-1; possibly TRBD2 for D (6 bases). Per germline, CDR1 SEHNR and CDR2 FQNEAQ (reference sequence). Trimming took off 7 bases at V and 5 bases at J, with 18 bases between the two ends. The CDR3 is 15 amino acids. The CDR3 sequence: CASKDGVRGHNEQFF. The CDR3 nucleotides read TGTGCCAGCAAAGACGGGGTGCGGGGCCACAATGAGCAGTTCTTC.

J is TRBJ1-1 and V is TRBV27; no definite D call. CDR1 and CDR2 (germline): MNHEY, SMNVEV (reference sequence). Trimming pared 6 bases from V and 0 bases from J, leaving 8 bases between. The CDR3 is 13 amino acids. CDR3 region: CASRVSLNTEAFF. The CDR3, as DNA: TGTGCCAGCAGGGTATCTCTGAACACTGAAGCTTTCTTT.

The chain links TRBV5-8 to TRBJ2-7, with D uncertain. Germline CDR1 and CDR2: SGHTS and YDEGEE. The CDR3 is 12 amino acids. V was pared by 6 bases and J by 5 bases, with 12 bases between. CDR3 DNA: TGTGCCAGCAAGGGTTGGCCTAACGAGCAGTACTTC. It specifies CASKGWPNEQYF. Supplemented by reference TRBV5-8 and TRBJ2-7, the full variable domain reads EAGVTQSPTHLIKTRGQQATLRCSPISGHTSVYWYQQALGLGLQFLLWYDEGEERNRGNFPPRFSGRQFPNYSSELNVNALELEDSALYLCASKGWPNEQYFGPGTRLTVT.

The CDR3 here is CASSPLVSSTDTQYF. CDR3 sequence (DNA): TGTGCCAGCAGCCCCTTAGTCTCTAGCACAGATACGCAGTATTTT. The gene calls are TRBV14 and TRBJ2-3; D remains ambiguous. The CDR3 contains 15 residues. Trimming cost V 4 bases and J 0 bases, with 11 bases left between them. Per the germline V gene, CDR1 is SGHDN and CDR2 is FVKESK.

This chain connects TRBV9 to TRBJ1-1, with D possibly TRBD1 on 5 matching bases. Germline CDR1 SGDLS, CDR2 YYNGEE. This CDR3 comprises 13 residues. V lost 4 bases and J lost 3, with 10 bases in between. The CDR3 nucleotides read TGTGCCAGCAGCCCCCGGGGCCACACTGAAGCTTTCTTT. Translation: CASSPRGHTEAFF.

The rearrangement links TRBV28 to TRBJ2-3; 7 bases map to TRBD1. Germline values: CDR1 MDHEN, CDR2 SYDVKM. The V gene end was trimmed by 5 bases and the J gene end by 3 bases; junction bases not matched to a gene: 8. The CDR3 spans 15 residues. DNA for the CDR3: TGTGCCAGCAGTGAAGTCCCGGGACAGACAGATACGCAGTATTTT. It yields the protein CASSEVPGQTDTQYF.

The gene calls are TRBV28 and TRBJ1-3; D unclear. Germline assignment: CDR1 MDHEN and CDR2 SYDVKM. The ends were cut back, 3 bases at V and 0 bases at J, with 9 bases in the middle. The CDR3 runs to 15 residues. The CDR3 reads CASSLTPGSGNTIYF. The CDR3, as DNA: TGTGCCAGCAGTTTGACACCAGGCTCTGGAAACACCATATATTTT.

This clone occurred a few times. In nucleotides, the CDR3 is TGTGCCAGCAGTGAAGTGGGGTTAGGGCCGATGGGGGAGACCCAGTACTTC. This gives the protein CASSEVGLGPMGETQYF. The chain joins TRBV6-1 to TRBJ2-5; no reliable D call. The CDR3 contains 17 residues. Trimming removed 1 base at V and 5 bases at J, with 20 bases between. Looked up from germline, CDR1 is MNHNS and CDR2 is SASEGT.

This clone was seen once. The V and J genes are TRBV9 and TRBJ1-1, with 7 bases fitting TRBD1. This CDR3 has 16 residues. V was pared by 3 bases and J by 1 base, with 9 bases of the junction left unmatched. The germline V gene encodes CDR1 SGDLS and CDR2 YYNGEE. The CDR3, as DNA: TGTGCCAGCAGCGAACTTCCGGGACAGACGAACACTGAAGCTTTCTTT. Encoded protein: CASSELPGQTNTEAFF.